Below are 25 T cell receptor beta chains sequenced from a single sample in a study of cytomegalovirus exposure and HLA in healthy donors. Researchers ran the PCR with 60 Vbeta and 13 Jbeta primers. Measured with immunoSEQ multiplex PCR; TCRdb has only the in-frame clones, and not every one. The data show about 150,000 clones, with 75% to 85% seen just once and roughly 7.1% held by the top ten. The sequencing input was PBMCs. These receptors were taken from a man aged 25-45 years in good health and CMV-seropositive.

This sequence joins TRBV18 and TRBJ1-2, with D possibly matching TRBD1 (5 bases). With 5 bases removed from V and 6 bases from J, the gap between germline ends came to 16 bases. The V gene's germline CDR1 is KGHSH and CDR2 LQKENI. This CDR3 comprises 14 residues. In DNA, the CDR3 is TGTGCCAGCTCAAAACCAGGGCTCTCGGATGGCTACACCTTC. Encoded protein: CASSKPGLSDGYTF.

The chain has TRBV19 and TRBJ1-1, with D perhaps TRBD1 (5 bases). The ends were cut back, 9 bases at V and 4 bases at J, with 12 bases in the middle. CDR1 LNHDA and CDR2 SQIVND come from the germline V gene (reference sequence). The CDR3 spans 12 residues. CDR3 in amino acids: CASLRGGTEAFF. The CDR3 DNA is TGTGCCAGCCTCCGGGGGGGCACTGAAGCTTTCTTT.

This clone was found a few times. V usage is TRBV19 and J usage is TRBJ1-2; D gene uncertain. Germline CDR1 and CDR2: LNHDA and SQIVND (reference sequence). The CDR3 is 13 residues long. Trimming removed 1 base at V and 6 bases at J, with 9 bases between. The CDR3 nucleotides are TGTGCCAGTAGTATAGGCCAGATGGATGGCTACACCTTC. This translates into CASSIGQMDGYTF.

This chain uses TRBV5-1 with TRBJ1-1; D possibly corresponds to TRBD1 (5 bases). The germline gives CDR1 SGHRS, CDR2 YFSETQ. Deletions cut 0 bases from V and 11 bases from J, with 11 bases between. The CDR3 is made up of 12 amino acids. CDR3 residues: CASSLGRGGAFF. The DNA of the CDR3 is TGCGCCAGCAGCTTGGGGCGGGGCGGTGCTTTCTTT.

The chain is built from TRBV27 and TRBJ2-1; 14 nucleotides match TRBD2. The germline CDR1 and CDR2 sequences are MNHEY and SMNVEV (reference sequence). After removal of 6 bases from V and 8 bases from J, the junction contained 6 bases not matched to a gene. The CDR3 length is 15 residues. CDR3 sequence: CASSPGTSGRDEQFF. CDR3 sequence (DNA): TGTGCCAGCAGCCCCGGGACTAGCGGGAGAGATGAGCAGTTCTTC.

This clone has just a few counts. V gene TRBV4-1 combines with J gene TRBJ2-7; D may be TRBD2 (6 bases). V lost 2 bases, J lost 6 bases, and 14 bases lay in between. The CDR3 consists of 14 residues. From germline, CDR1 is MGHRA and CDR2 YSYEKL. The chain's CDR3 is CASSQREQEGEQYF. DNA of the CDR3: TGCGCCAGCAGCCAACGGGAGCAGGAAGGCGAGCAGTACTTC.

The J gene is TRBJ2-1, the V gene TRBV6-5, with 9 bases fitting TRBD1. This CDR3 has 15 residues. V lost 0 bases, J lost 8 bases, and 5 bases stayed unmatched. Per the germline V gene, CDR1 is MNHEY and CDR2 is SVGAGI. CDR3 in DNA: TGTGCCAGCAGTTACTCTAGGGACAGGGTCTATGAGCAGTTCTTC. Amino acids: CASSYSRDRVYEQFF.

This rearrangement joins TRBV29-1 to TRBJ2-2; D perhaps matches TRBD1 (6 bases). CDR1 and CDR2 from the germline V gene are SQVTM and ANQGSEA. CDR3 length: 12 residues. Trimming pared 4 bases from V and 7 bases from J, leaving 10 bases between. DNA of the CDR3: TGCAGCGTTGGGGGGCCCGGCGGGGAGCTGTTTTTT. This translates into CSVGGPGGELFF.

This chain uses TRBV10-3 with TRBJ1-2; possibly TRBD1 for D (5 bases). The germline CDR1 and CDR2 sequences are ENHRY and SYGVKD. The CDR3 spans 16 residues. V shed 2 bases and J shed 0 bases, with 13 bases lying between them. In nucleotides, the CDR3 is TGTGCCATCAGTGAGAGGCAGGGTTTCTCTAACTATGGCTACACCTTC. Translating gives CAISERQGFSNYGYTF.

The V call is TRBV6-5, the J call TRBJ1-5; D not certain. Trimming cost V 8 bases and J 2 bases, with 13 bases left between them. Germline V gene sequence: CDR1 MNHEY, CDR2 SVGAGI. The CDR3 loop spans 14 amino acids. The CDR3 region is CASSLGDRNQPQHF. In DNA form, the CDR3 reads TGTGCCAGCTCCCTAGGCGACCGCAATCAGCCCCAGCATTTT.

V and J are TRBV30 and TRBJ2-3; TRBD1 is a possible D gene (5 bases). The V gene's germline CDR1 is GTSNPN and CDR2 SVGIG (reference sequence). The CDR3 runs to 15 residues. V was trimmed by 0 bases and J by 1 base, leaving 11 bases between them. The CDR3 region is CAWSVMGLRTDTQYF. The CDR3 nucleotides read TGTGCCTGGAGTGTAATGGGGCTTCGCACAGATACGCAGTATTTT.

The sample holds one count of this clone. This chain uses TRBV16 with TRBJ1-2, with D unclear. CDR3 length: 14 amino acids. The V gene lost 0 bases and the J gene lost 5 bases, with 10 bases spanning the gap. CDR1 KGHSY and CDR2 FQNENV come from the germline V gene. CDR3 in DNA: TGTGCCAGCAGCCAATCTCAGCGTCCTTATGGCTACACCTTC. It codes for CASSQSQRPYGYTF.

This chain links TRBV18 with TRBJ1-1, with 11 bases that match TRBD1. The CDR3 runs 19 residues. Unmatched junction bases numbered 17, after V lost 5 bases and J lost 3 bases. The V gene's germline CDR1 is KGHSH and CDR2 LQKENI. The CDR3 nucleotides read TGTGCCAGCTCAGGAGACGCCGGGACAGGGGGTTCGAAGGACACTGAAGCTTTCTTT. Protein product: CASSGDAGTGGSKDTEAFF.

This chain uses TRBV10-1 with TRBJ1-1; 8 bases align to TRBD1. Germline CDR1 WNHNN, CDR2 SYGVQD (reference sequence). V gave up 5 bases and J gave up 1 base; unmatched junction bases: 3. The CDR3 runs 14 residues. CDR3 nucleotides: TGCGCCAGCAGTCCCGGGACAGGGAACACTGAAGCTTTCTTT. Its protein is CASSPGTGNTEAFF.

The chain carries TRBV4-2 and TRBJ1-5; D is uncertain. The CDR3 is 16 amino acids. Germline values: CDR1 LGHNA, CDR2 YNFKEQ. With 3 bases removed from V and 0 bases from J, the gap between germline ends came to 12 bases. The CDR3 region has the DNA TGTGCCAGCAGCCACGAGTCGGGTTTTAGCAATCAGCCCCAGCATTTT. Protein product: CASSHESGFSNQPQHF.

This clone was recorded a few times. V gene TRBV5-1 combines with J gene TRBJ2-5, with TRBD2 identical over 7 bases. V dropped 2 bases and J dropped 0; count of bases not matched to a gene: 1. Per germline, CDR1 SGHRS and CDR2 YFSETQ. CDR3 length equals 14 residues. As DNA, the CDR3 is TGCGCCAGCAGCTTCGGGACTAACCAAGAGACCCAGTACTTC. Protein: CASSFGTNQETQYF.

The CDR3 DNA reads as TGCGCCAGCAGCCAAGGGGGACAGGGGCTCAATTCCCATCAGCCCCAGCATTTT. As protein: CASSQGGQGLNSHQPQHF. V gene TRBV4-1 combines with J gene TRBJ1-5; 10 positions agree with TRBD1. The V gene end was trimmed by 1 base and the J gene end by 5 bases; junction bases not matched to a gene: 11. CDR1 is MGHRA and CDR2 is YSYEKL in the germline V gene. The CDR3 loop spans 18 amino acids.

This sequence joins TRBV11-2 and TRBJ2-5, with 13 bases fitting TRBD2. V lost 1 base and J lost 2; bases outside the gene matches: 1. The V gene's germline CDR1 is SGHAT and CDR2 FQNNGV. The CDR3 is 16 amino acids. The CDR3 protein is CASSLGGLAGQETQYF. For the CDR3, the DNA is TGTGCCAGCAGCTTAGGGGGACTAGCGGGACAAGAGACCCAGTACTTC. The full variable domain, completed using reference TRBV11-2 and TRBJ2-5, is EAGVAQSPRYKIIEKRQSVAFWCNPISGHATLYWYQQILGQGPKLLIQFQNNGVVDDSQLPKDRFSAERLKGVDSTLKIQPAKLEDSAVYLCASSLGGLAGQETQYFGPGTRLLVL.

The chain carries TRBV4-3 and TRBJ1-2, with 10 bases that match TRBD1. The V gene end was trimmed by 4 bases and the J gene end by 6 bases; junction bases not matched to a gene: 5. Germline V gene lookup returns CDR1 LGHNA and CDR2 YSLEER. The CDR3 spans 14 residues. This CDR3 is CASSPLGQGNGYTF. CDR3 nucleotides: TGCGCCAGCAGCCCGCTGGGACAGGGGAATGGCTACACCTTC.

The chain has TRBV27 and TRBJ2-7; 8 nucleotides line up with TRBD1. The ends lost 5 bases at V and 5 bases at J; junction bases unmatched: 8. The CDR3 runs 14 residues. CDR1 is MNHEY, CDR2 SMNVEV, per germline (reference sequence). The CDR3 region has the DNA TGTGCCAGCAGTCCTGGGGACAGGTACGACGAGCAGTACTTC. This encodes CASSPGDRYDEQYF.

The gene calls are TRBV15 and TRBJ2-7; D ambiguous. The CDR3 extends over 18 amino acids. Deletions cut 0 bases from V and 0 bases from J, with 18 bases between. Germline values: CDR1 LNHNV, CDR2 YYDKDF (reference sequence). CDR3 residues: CATSRDVIGETYSYEQYF. The CDR3 region has the DNA TGTGCCACCAGCAGAGATGTGATCGGAGAAACCTACTCCTACGAGCAGTACTTC.

The chain has TRBV18 and TRBJ1-1, with D uncertain. CDR3 length: 15 amino acids. V was clipped by 0 bases and J by 1 base, with 9 bases between them. Per the germline V gene, CDR1 is KGHSH and CDR2 is LQKENI. The CDR3 reads CASSPPAGSNTEAFF. For the CDR3, the DNA is TGTGCCAGCTCACCACCGGCCGGGTCGAACACTGAAGCTTTCTTT.

This clone was recorded only once. The chain links TRBV10-3 to TRBJ2-2; D may be TRBD1 (6 bases). The CDR3 has 15 amino acids. Germline CDR1 is ENHRY and CDR2 is SYGVKD. V gave up 6 bases and J gave up 1 base, with 12 bases separating them. In nucleotides, the CDR3 is TGTGCCATCAGGGGTTGGACAGAGAACACCGGGGAGCTGTTTTTT. Translating gives CAIRGWTENTGELFF.

This clone was picked up a small number of times. The chain uses TRBV25-1 and TRBJ1-2, with 7 positions matching TRBD1. With 7 bases clipped from V and 6 bases from J, the junction kept 8 bases outside the gene matches. The CDR3 contains 13 residues. Germline V gene data show CDR1 as MGHDK and CDR2 as SYGVNS. As DNA, the CDR3 is TGTGCCAGCACTTCAGGGGGGTGGAATGGCTACACCTTC. As protein: CASTSGGWNGYTF.

The rearrangement joins TRBV4-1 to TRBJ1-2, with 9 bases fitting TRBD1. The CDR3 is made up of 15 amino acids. The junction had 3 bases not matched to a gene; V was cut back by 4 bases and J by 0 bases. Germline-derived CDR1 and CDR2 are MGHRA and YSYEKL. In nucleotides, the CDR3 is TGCGCCAGCAGCCTCGGACAGGGGTCTAACTATGGCTACACCTTC. It yields the protein CASSLGQGSNYGYTF.